One sample yielded the 20 T cell receptor beta chains listed below, sequenced in a study of T cells in localized non-small cell lung cancer. The assay was immunoSEQ multiplex PCR, and TCRdb's table has in-frame clones only and misses some. The sample consists of about 37,000 clones, around 93% of them appearing once. The sequences come from peripheral blood mononuclear cells, collected before any cancer treatment. Every receptor here comes from a female donor aged 60 or older with stage II lung adenocarcinoma.

This clone was picked up one time. This chain uses TRBV7-8 with TRBJ2-7; D is unresolved. CDR1 and CDR2 from the germline V gene are SGHVS and FQNEAQ. The CDR3 totals 12 residues. Trimming shortened V by 5 bases and J by 1 base, and 6 bases separated the two germline ends. The CDR3 sequence is CASSPHSYEQYF. DNA of the CDR3: TGTGCCAGCAGCCCTCATTCCTACGAGCAGTACTTC. The variable domain in full, with the rest retrieved from reference TRBV7-8 and TRBJ2-7, is GAGVSQSPRYKVAKRGQDVALRCDPISGHVSLFWYQQALGQGPEFLTYFQNEAQLDKSGLPSDRFFAERPEGSVSTLKIQRTQQEDSAVYLCASSPHSYEQYFGPGTRLTVT.

This clone was recorded only once. The chain recombines TRBV27 with TRBJ1-6; D not resolved. V was pared by 6 bases and J by 8 bases, with 14 bases between. The CDR3 runs 14 residues. Germline loops: CDR1 MNHEY, CDR2 SMNVEV (reference sequence). CDR3 sequence reads: CASRIVPFHSPLHF. DNA for the CDR3: TGTGCCAGCAGGATCGTGCCCTTTCATTCACCCCTCCACTTT.

The rearrangement links TRBV7-2 to TRBJ2-7; 11 bases are a match to TRBD1. This CDR3 has 15 residues. CDR1 and CDR2 from the germline V gene are SGHTA and FQGNSA. V lost 1 base to trimming and J lost 4 bases; unmatched junction nucleotides: 3. The CDR3 sequence is CASSLGGQGAYEQYF. The CDR3 DNA follows: TGTGCCAGCAGCTTAGGCGGACAGGGGGCATACGAGCAGTACTTC.

This rearrangement joins TRBV28 to TRBJ1-1; D may be TRBD1 (6 bases). The V and J ends lost 6 bases and 11 bases respectively, with 16 bases between them. The CDR3 extends over 12 amino acids. Germline V gives CDR1 MDHEN, CDR2 SYDVKM. The CDR3 reads CASSSDSPAAFF. In DNA, the CDR3 is TGTGCCAGCAGCTCGGACAGCCCGGCGGCTTTCTTT.

This chain joins TRBV7-2 and TRBJ2-2, with 11 bases identical to TRBD2. Germline V CDR1 and CDR2: SGHTA, FQGNSA. The CDR3 covers 15 residues. Germline trimming cut 5 bases from V and 5 bases from J; bases unmatched to any gene: 4. The CDR3 DNA sequence: TGTGCCAGCAGCCCCGGGACTAGCGGTACCGGGGAGCTGTTTTTT. It is translated as CASSPGTSGTGELFF.

V usage is TRBV5-1 and J usage is TRBJ2-7; TRBD1 matches 7 bases. CDR1 is SGHRS, CDR2 YFSETQ, per germline. V shed 4 bases, J shed 0 bases, and the junction held 7 bases outside the gene matches. The CDR3 contains 15 residues. The CDR3 region is CASSIGQEVSYEQYF. CDR3 sequence (DNA): TGCGCCAGCAGCATAGGACAGGAGGTCTCCTACGAGCAGTACTTC.

The genes are TRBV10-3 and TRBJ1-2; no clear D gene. With 2 bases removed from V and 4 bases from J, the gap between germline ends came to 14 bases. The CDR3 sequence is 15 residues long. CDR1 and CDR2 (germline): ENHRY, SYGVKD. The CDR3 loop reads CAISEAVGGSYGYTF. The CDR3 nucleotides read TGTGCCATCAGTGAGGCGGTCGGAGGAAGCTATGGCTACACCTTC.

The chain joins TRBV5-6 to TRBJ2-7; 8 nucleotides line up with TRBD1. Germline V gene sequence: CDR1 SGHDT, CDR2 YYEEEE. V dropped 1 base and J dropped 0; count of bases not matched to a gene: 3. There are 15 residues in the CDR3. The CDR3, as DNA: TGTGCCAGCAGCTTGAGACAGGGGAGCTCCTACGAGCAGTACTTC. Amino acids: CASSLRQGSSYEQYF.

The V call is TRBV13, the J call TRBJ2-3, with TRBD2 matching 8 bases. Germline trimming cut 5 bases from V and 5 bases from J; bases unmatched to any gene: 12. The CDR3 is made up of 16 amino acids. Germline V gene lookup returns CDR1 PRHDT and CDR2 FYEKMQ (reference sequence). The chain's CDR3 is CASSLLLSGAGDTQYF. The CDR3 DNA reads TGTGCCAGCAGCCTCCTCCTTAGCGGGGCCGGAGATACGCAGTATTTT.

The chain is built from TRBV9 and TRBJ1-5, with 9 nucleotides matching TRBD1. Looked up from germline, CDR1 is SGDLS and CDR2 is YYNGEE. The V segment lost 1 base and the J segment 5 bases; nucleotides outside the gene matches: 4. The CDR3 runs 15 residues. CDR3 DNA: TGTGCCAGCAGCGTAATGGACAGGGGAGATCAGCCCCAGCATTTT. Translated, it gives CASSVMDRGDQPQHF. The whole variable domain, filled in from reference TRBV9 and TRBJ1-5, reads DSGVTQTPKHLITATGQRVTLRCSPRSGDLSVYWYQQSLDQGLQFLIQYYNGEERAKGNILERFSAQQFPDLHSELNLSSLELGDSALYFCASSVMDRGDQPQHFGDGTRLSIL.

This clone showed up just once. V usage is TRBV2 and J usage is TRBJ1-5; TRBD1 aligns across 7 bases. Losses at the gene ends were 3 bases for V and 3 bases for J; bases not matched to a gene: 5. This CDR3 is built from 15 residues. Germline V gives CDR1 SNHLY, CDR2 FYNNEI. The CDR3 DNA reads as TGTGCCAGCAGTGACTCAACAGGGGTCAATCAGCCCCAGCATTTT. Translating it yields CASSDSTGVNQPQHF.

The chain recombines TRBV11-2 with TRBJ2-7; D uncertain. Trimming removed 5 bases at V and 7 bases at J, with 21 bases between. The CDR3 consists of 15 residues. Germline CDR1 reads SGHAT; CDR2 reads FQNNGV. CDR3 protein: CASSQAGTLLREQYF. The CDR3 nucleotides are TGTGCCAGCAGCCAAGCAGGTACCCTCCTACGGGAGCAGTACTTC. The full variable domain, rest sourced from reference TRBV11-2 and TRBJ2-7, is EAGVAQSPRYKIIEKRQSVAFWCNPISGHATLYWYQQILGQGPKLLIQFQNNGVVDDSQLPKDRFSAERLKGVDSTLKIQPAKLEDSAVYLCASSQAGTLLREQYFGPGTRLTVT.

This chain connects TRBV19 to TRBJ2-2; no firm D call. The germline V and J ends were trimmed by 0 bases and 6 bases, with 14 bases remaining between them. Germline CDR1 reads LNHDA; CDR2 reads SQIVND (reference sequence). The CDR3 runs 16 residues. CDR3 coding DNA: TGTGCCAGTAGTATAGAACTCCCCTCAGGCCCCGGGGAGCTGTTTTTT. This codes for CASSIELPSGPGELFF.

The V and J genes are TRBV2 and TRBJ2-5; 7 nucleotides agree with TRBD2. This CDR3 region has 15 residues. V trimming: 8 bases; J trimming: 1 base; junction bases outside the gene matches: 10. Germline loops: CDR1 SNHLY, CDR2 FYNNEI. The CDR3 loop reads CASGRENIPQETQYF. The CDR3, as DNA: TGTGCCAGCGGGAGGGAAAATATTCCCCAAGAGACCCAGTACTTC.

The V and J genes are TRBV7-9 and TRBJ2-5; D may be TRBD1 (5 bases). V shed 2 bases and J shed 1 base, with 11 bases lying between them. CDR3 size: 15 residues. Per germline, CDR1 SEHNR and CDR2 FQNEAQ (reference sequence). The CDR3 spells CASSLSQGLQETQYF. The CDR3 DNA reads as TGTGCCAGCAGCTTATCCCAGGGCCTCCAAGAGACCCAGTACTTC.

The sample holds one count of this clone. The chain joins TRBV4-1 to TRBJ1-4, with a possible D match to TRBD1 (5 bases). Germline CDR1 MGHRA, CDR2 YSYEKL. The V gene lost 1 base and the J gene lost 12 bases, with 18 bases spanning the gap. The CDR3 spans 15 residues. The CDR3 sequence is CASSQARQTVSELFF. CDR3 DNA sequence: TGCGCCAGCAGCCAAGCGAGACAGACTGTATCTGAACTGTTTTTT.

This clone showed up just a few times. This rearrangement joins TRBV4-3 to TRBJ1-1; D is unresolved. With 1 base removed from V and 5 bases from J, the gap between germline ends came to 11 bases. The CDR3 totals 14 residues. Germline V gene lookup returns CDR1 LGHNA and CDR2 YSLEER. The CDR3: CASSQGLVETEAFF. Written as DNA, the CDR3 is TGCGCCAGCAGCCAAGGTCTGGTAGAGACTGAAGCTTTCTTT.

The J gene is TRBJ1-2, the V gene TRBV4-2; 7 bases are shared with TRBD1. The CDR3 sequence is 14 residues long. Germline values: CDR1 LGHNA, CDR2 YNFKEQ. With V trimmed by 4 bases and J by 3 bases, 5 bases remained unmatched. The CDR3 coding sequence is TGTGCCAGCAGCCCGTCAGGACAGGACTATGGCTACACCTTC. It yields the protein CASSPSGQDYGYTF.

The rearrangement links TRBV27 to TRBJ2-3; 9 nucleotides line up with TRBD2. The CDR3 spans 13 residues. The V and J ends lost 7 bases and 2 bases, in that order; junction bases with no gene match: 1. Germline assignment: CDR1 MNHEY and CDR2 SMNVEV (reference sequence). Written as DNA, the CDR3 is TGTGCCAGCATAGCGGGGGACACAGATACGCAGTATTTT. Translated: CASIAGDTDTQYF.

CDR3 in DNA: TGTGCCAGCAGTACTGCCGGGACAGGGGCCCACGAGCAGTACTTC. Protein product: CASSTAGTGAHEQYF. V usage is TRBV28 and J usage is TRBJ2-7; 10 bases agree with TRBD1. Germline V gene lookup returns CDR1 MDHEN and CDR2 SYDVKM. With V trimmed by 5 bases and J by 5 bases, 9 bases remained unmatched. The CDR3 consists of 15 residues. Together with reference TRBV28 and TRBJ2-7, the CDR3 gives the full variable domain: DVKVTQSSRYLVKRTGEKVFLECVQDMDHENMFWYRQDPGLGLRLIYFSYDVKMKEKGDIPEGYSVSREKKERFSLILESASTNQTSMYLCASSTAGTGAHEQYFGPGTRLTVT.